Sequencing of this T cell receptor (beta chain) was carried out in a study of blood T cell repertoires in COVID-19. Study overall: COVID-19 samples, acute and convalescent, were from the United States, Italy and Spain.

This CDR3 comprises 14 residues. Germline V gene sequence: CDR1 WNHNN, CDR2 SYGVQD (reference sequence). V dropped 6 bases and J dropped 4; count of bases not matched to a gene: 5. This clone was counted only a few times. Per the original methods: From reference gene primer amplification, estimates of nucleated cell counts were derived. The repertoire was sequenced with immunoSEQ multiplex PCR; TCRdb's copy has only in-frame clones and lacks some. D and trimming come from the DNA, and the V and J calls and clone size come from that table. This table has hundreds of thousands of clones, nearly 90% appearing once.

The sequenced sample consisted of peripheral blood. The source is a woman in her 30s with COVID-19, enrolled during active disease. V and J are TRBV10-1 and TRBJ1-1; 10 nucleotides line up with TRBD1. CDR3 region: CASSLWTGGTEAFF. The CDR3 bases are TGCGCCAGCAGCCTCTGGACAGGGGGCACTGAAGCTTTCTTT.